The TCR beta chain described here comes from a study of T-cell reconstitution after alpha-beta-depleted transplantation in children. The V gene's germline CDR1 is ENHRY and CDR2 SYGVKD. Trimming pared 10 bases from V and 8 bases from J, leaving 9 bases between. The CDR3 runs to 10 residues. This clonotype turned up a few times. A TCRbeta library incorporating unique molecular identifiers was prepared. Via MiXCR, TCRdb re-called the PCR reads, giving one row per CDR3 protein. The sample carries about 110,000 distinct CDR3 sequences, more than 20% recorded once. The chain links TRBV10-3 to TRBJ2-1; D is unclear. This TCR derives from a male patient aged 2-15 years who had a stem cell transplant for chronic granulomatous disease, so the T cells may come from the graft donor. The sequencing used PBMCs, mostly from graft donor cells, collected 180 days after TCRalphabeta/CD19-depleted stem cell transplant. The CDR3, as DNA: TGTGCCAGTGGTTACGATGAGCAGTTCTTC. Protein sequence: CASGYDEQFF.